The T cell receptor (beta chain) under discussion was sequenced for a study of spatial heterogeneity in lung cancer. Study context: Beta-chain sequences consistently outnumbered alpha-chain sequences in detection.

Details on this clonotype: What it binds is not known. Found in a library prepared for alpha chains, this beta chain is an off-target read, and its abundance has little meaning.

Findings and caveats of the study: Mutation tallies in tumors tracked expanded intratumoral alpha and beta TCR counts.

Time point noted: sample taken at primary tumor resection. CDR3 length equals 15 residues. The V end was cut by 1 base, the J end by 8 bases, with 12 bases between. Germline loops: CDR1 LGHDT, CDR2 YNNKEL (reference sequence). TCRdb processed the 5' RACE reads anew with MiXCR; each CDR3 protein has one entry. The data contain 18,000 or so distinct CDR3 sequences, roughly 9% of them seen just once; the ten biggest clones take up less than 25%. This TCR was recovered from a female donor with early-stage non-small cell lung cancer. The sample consisted of lung tumor tissue, taken at surgery. The V and J genes are TRBV3-1 and TRBJ1-6, with D possibly matching TRBD1 (5 bases). CDR3 sequence: CASSQVGGTDSPLHF. Written as DNA, the CDR3 is TGTGCCAGCAGCCAAGTCGGGGGGACGGATTCACCCCTCCACTTT.